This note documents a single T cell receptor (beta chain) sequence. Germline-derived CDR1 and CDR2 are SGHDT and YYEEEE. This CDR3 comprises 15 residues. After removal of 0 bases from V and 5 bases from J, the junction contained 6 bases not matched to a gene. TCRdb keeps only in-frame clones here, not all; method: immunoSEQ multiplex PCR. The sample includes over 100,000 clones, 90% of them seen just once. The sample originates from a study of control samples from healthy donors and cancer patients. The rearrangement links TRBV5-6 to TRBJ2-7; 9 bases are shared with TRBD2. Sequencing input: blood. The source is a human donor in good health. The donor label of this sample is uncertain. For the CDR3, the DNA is TGTGCCAGCAGCTTGGTGGGCGGGGGGGCCGACGAGCAGTACTTC. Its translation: CASSLVGGGADEQYF.